The 4 T cell receptor beta chains below all came from one sample that was sequenced in a study of shared clonotypes between healthy human individuals. Sequencing used immunoSEQ multiplex PCR; TCRdb keeps in-frame clones, though not all of them. The sample contains a few hundred thousand clones, roughly 78% of which appear only once. The specimen was PBMCs. These receptors were obtained from a middle-aged woman in good health. Some clones in this sample may be carry-over from other donors' samples.

This clone was recorded a few times. The rearrangement links TRBV25-1 to TRBJ2-1; D might be TRBD2 (6 bases). This CDR3 is built from 15 residues. Trimming left V 3 bases short and J 3 bases short, with 12 bases between. Germline V CDR1 and CDR2: MGHDK, SYGVNS. CDR3 sequence reads: CASSEEGPGYNEQFF. CDR3 nucleotides: TGTGCCAGCAGTGAGGAGGGGCCCGGCTACAATGAGCAGTTCTTC.

The CDR3 is CASSLDGSDTEAFF. CDR3 sequence (DNA): TGCGCCAGCAGCTTGGATGGGAGCGACACTGAAGCTTTCTTT. This rearrangement joins TRBV5-1 to TRBJ1-1; D is undetermined. CDR1 and CDR2 (germline): SGHRS, YFSETQ. This CDR3 has 14 amino acids. Deletions cut 0 bases from V and 3 bases from J, with 9 bases between. Based on the CDR3 plus reference TRBV5-1 and TRBJ1-1, the full variable domain is KAGVTQTPRYLIKTRGQQVTLSCSPISGHRSVSWYQQTPGQGLQFLFEYFSETQRNKGNFPGRFSGRQFSNSRSEMNVSTLELGDSALYLCASSLDGSDTEAFFGQGTRLTVV.

A single count supports this clone. The chain links TRBV28 to TRBJ2-3, with 8 bases lining up with TRBD2. This CDR3 is 16 amino acids long. With V trimmed by 2 bases and J by 6 bases, 10 bases remained unmatched. From germline, CDR1 is MDHEN and CDR2 SYDVKM. The CDR3 protein is CASSLRKAGDSDTQYF. DNA of the CDR3: TGTGCCAGCAGTTTAAGGAAAGCGGGAGATTCGGATACGCAGTATTTT.

V gene TRBV19 combines with J gene TRBJ2-1, with TRBD2 matching 10 bases. Germline assignment: CDR1 LNHDA and CDR2 SQIVND (reference sequence). The CDR3 runs to 17 residues. The V gene end was trimmed by 5 bases and the J gene end by 1 base; junction bases not matched to a gene: 8. CDR3 region: CASSSFPLAGSYNEQFF. The CDR3 region has the DNA TGTGCCAGTAGTTCTTTCCCACTAGCGGGGTCCTACAATGAGCAGTTCTTC.